What follows are 32 T cell receptor beta chains derived from one specimen sequenced in a study of blood T cells in healthy people across ages. The authors ran a second PCR of about 6 to 11 cycles using a sample-barcoded 5' primer and a J-beta primer mix. TCRdb re-called the 5' RACE reads through MiXCR, storing one row per CDR3 protein. The repertoire holds 950,000 to 1,200,000 distinct CDR3 sequences, with 35% to 40% as singletons. Source material: blood. The receptors were sampled from a man in his late teens or twenties in good health.

This clonotype was recorded a few times. The J gene is TRBJ1-2, the V gene TRBV20-1; no firm D call. Germline V gene lookup returns CDR1 DFQATT and CDR2 SNEGSKA (reference sequence). The CDR3 is 14 residues long. V dropped 0 bases and J dropped 0 bases, with 8 bases sitting between them. DNA of the CDR3: TGCAGTGCTAGAGAGGGAGCTTCTAACTATGGCTACACCTTC. Protein product: CSAREGASNYGYTF.

On this clonotype itself: A junction boundary mismatches the germline segment, possibly from a read error. The chain couples TRBV20-1 to TRBJ2-1; maybe TRBD1 (6 bases). Germline V gives CDR1 DFQATT, CDR2 SNEGSKA (reference sequence). This CDR3 spans 12 amino acids. The CDR3 sequence: CCARGYYNEQFF. Here the CDR3 DNA reads TGCTGTGCTAGGGGGTACTACAATGAGCAGTTCTTC.

This chain links TRBV5-1 with TRBJ2-1, with 8 bases lining up with TRBD2. The V gene's germline CDR1 is SGHRS and CDR2 YFSETQ. The CDR3 runs to 14 residues. Losses at the gene ends were 7 bases for V and 5 bases for J; bases not matched to a gene: 8. CDR3 in DNA: TGCGCCAGCGCTGATCGGGGGGGCCACAATGAGCAGTTCTTC. Amino acids: CASADRGGHNEQFF.

The sample holds a few counts of this clonotype. The chain links TRBV29-1 to TRBJ1-2; D remains unclear. The CDR3 covers 16 residues. V dropped 0 bases and J dropped 0 bases, with 14 bases sitting between them. The germline V gene encodes CDR1 SQVTM and CDR2 ANQGSEA. The CDR3 here is CSVEDIAMGANYGYTF. CDR3 in DNA: TGCAGCGTTGAAGATATTGCGATGGGAGCTAACTATGGCTACACCTTC.

This chain connects TRBV6-2 or TRBV6-3 to TRBJ2-7; D perhaps matches TRBD1 (6 bases). V shed 0 bases and J shed 1 base, with 10 bases lying between them. Germline loops: CDR1 MNHEY, CDR2 SVGEGT. CDR3 length: 15 residues. CDR3 protein: CASSYSPGQSYEQYF. The CDR3 bases are TGTGCCAGCAGTTACTCTCCGGGACAATCCTACGAGCAGTACTTC.

The chain is built from TRBV7-9 and TRBJ1-1, with unresolved D. V lost 6 bases and J 5 bases, leaving 10 bases between the germline ends. The length of the CDR3 is 12 residues. Germline CDR1 reads SEHNR; CDR2 reads FQNEAQ (reference sequence). The CDR3, as DNA: TGTGCCAGCAGGGAGAGGTATACTGAAGCTTTCTTT. Protein: CASRERYTEAFF.

The rearrangement uses TRBV15 and TRBJ2-3, with 8 bases that match TRBD1. Germline V gives CDR1 LNHNV, CDR2 YYDKDF (reference sequence). CDR3 length equals 17 residues. The junction had 12 bases not matched to a gene; V was cut back by 4 bases and J by 3 bases. This chain's CDR3 is CATSTQPEGTGTDTQYF. As DNA, the CDR3 is TGTGCCACCAGCACCCAGCCCGAGGGGACAGGTACAGATACGCAGTATTTT.

This clonotype showed up just a few times. The chain carries TRBV30 and TRBJ1-1; D might be TRBD1 (5 bases). The CDR3 has 12 residues. The germline V gene has CDR1 GTSNPN and CDR2 SVGIG (reference sequence). Trimming left V 2 bases short and J 7 bases short, with 11 bases between. The CDR3 nucleotides read TGTGCCTGGAGTCCCCGGCAGGGTGAAGCTTTCTTT. It specifies CAWSPRQGEAFF.

CDR3 sequence reads: CASRIVNEQFF. In nucleotides, the CDR3 is TGTGCCAGCAGGATAGTCAATGAGCAGTTCTTC. J is TRBJ2-1 and V is TRBV7-9; D remains unclear. The CDR3 runs to 11 residues. Germline V gives CDR1 SEHNR, CDR2 FQNEAQ (reference sequence). Trimming shortened V by 6 bases and J by 6 bases, and 6 bases separated the two germline ends.

This clonotype was seen repeatedly, ten times or more. Given a much more abundant clone one base away, this may be a read error. This rearrangement joins TRBV5-1 to TRBJ1-1, with D unresolved. The V end was cut by 3 bases, the J end by 5 bases, with 11 bases between. Germline V lookup: CDR1 SGHRS, CDR2 YFSETQ. The length of the CDR3 is 13 residues. The CDR3 DNA reads as TGCGCCAGCAGCTGGGTCGAGGGAACTGAAGCTTTCTTT. Protein product: CASSWVEGTEAFF.

Only a few counts were recorded for this clonotype. The rearrangement joins TRBV4-1 to TRBJ1-2; D unclear. V lost 4 bases and J lost 1, with 16 bases in between. CDR1 is MGHRA, CDR2 YSYEKL, per germline. CDR3 length equals 16 residues. The CDR3 bases are TGCGCCAGCAGCCGGAACCCACAAAATCTTAACTATGGCTACACCTTC. This codes for CASSRNPQNLNYGYTF.

This clonotype has more than one count but fewer than ten. The gene calls are TRBV30 and TRBJ2-3; D might be TRBD2 (6 bases). The CDR3 extends over 15 amino acids. Germline V gives CDR1 GTSNPN, CDR2 SVGIG (reference sequence). Trimming took off 3 bases at V and 0 bases at J, with 13 bases between the two ends. CDR3 protein: CAWSRTSSSTDTQYF. CDR3 nucleotides: TGTGCCTGGAGCCGAACTAGCTCCAGCACAGATACGCAGTATTTT. Complete variable domain (other parts from reference TRBV30 and TRBJ2-3): SQTIHQWPATLVQPVGSPLSLECTVEGTSNPNLYWYRQAAGRGLQLLFYSVGIGQISSEVPQNLSASRPQDRQFILSSKKLLLSDSGFYLCAWSRTSSSTDTQYFGPGTRLTVL.

This clonotype was picked up a small number of times. This sequence joins TRBV25-1 and TRBJ2-7; D is perhaps TRBD1 (6 bases). Germline assignment: CDR1 MGHDK and CDR2 SYGVNS. The V gene lost 2 bases and the J gene lost 5 bases, with 16 bases spanning the gap. This CDR3 contains 15 residues. The CDR3 region has the DNA TGTGCCAGCAGTGAAGTACAGGGAAATTACCACGAGCAGTACTTC. It is translated as CASSEVQGNYHEQYF.

The chain couples TRBV27 to TRBJ2-1; 9 bases line up with TRBD1. With V trimmed by 2 bases and J by 5 bases, 10 bases remained unmatched. The germline V gene has CDR1 MNHEY and CDR2 SMNVEV (reference sequence). There are 17 residues in the CDR3. In DNA, the CDR3 is TGTGCCAGCAGTTTAGAGGGTCTGGGACAGGGACACAATGAGCAGTTCTTC. Its protein is CASSLEGLGQGHNEQFF.

This clonotype was seen a handful of times. The chain combines TRBV6-5 with TRBJ1-2; D remains ambiguous. This CDR3 contains 15 residues. Trimming stripped 5 bases from V and 4 bases from J, with 17 bases between. CDR1 and CDR2 from the germline V gene are MNHEY and SVGAGI. The chain's CDR3 is CASSTLAPSRYGYTF. The CDR3, as DNA: TGTGCCAGCAGTACCTTGGCCCCGAGTCGCTATGGCTACACCTTC.

The chain couples TRBV20-1 to TRBJ1-2, with D hard to call. V was shortened by 7 bases and J by 8 bases, with 11 bases between the two germline ends. Germline-derived CDR1 and CDR2 are DFQATT and SNEGSKA (reference sequence). The CDR3 runs 10 residues. The CDR3, as DNA: TGCAGTGGGTGGGGAAACGGCTACACCTTC. Its translation is CSGWGNGYTF.

The chain carries TRBV21-1 and TRBJ2-3; the D call TRBD2 from the table was never checked on the DNA. TRBV21-1 is classified as a pseudogene. The CDR3 runs to 15 residues. CDR3 in amino acids: CANSKRAPSTDTQYF. DNA of the CDR3: TGTGCCAACAGCAAGCGGGCCCCTAGCACAGATACGCAGTATTTT.

There are a few counts of this clonotype. V usage is TRBV20-1 and J usage is TRBJ1-5, with D possibly being TRBD1 (5 bases). CDR1 and CDR2 from the germline V gene are DFQATT and SNEGSKA (reference sequence). The CDR3 length is 18 residues. Deletions cut 6 bases from V and 1 base from J, with 25 bases between. The CDR3: CSARTPLRAGGSNQPQHF. CDR3 DNA sequence: TGCAGTGCAAGAACCCCCCTAAGAGCGGGGGGAAGCAATCAGCCCCAGCATTTT.

J is TRBJ1-2 and V is TRBV11-2, with 7 bases fitting TRBD1. CDR1 is SGHAT, CDR2 FQNNGV, per germline. The CDR3 sequence is 15 residues long. V dropped 4 bases and J dropped 1; count of bases not matched to a gene: 6. CDR3 sequence: CASSSLGQVNYGYTF. CDR3 DNA: TGTGCCAGCAGCTCCCTTGGACAGGTTAACTATGGCTACACCTTC.

The chain links TRBV28 to TRBJ1-1; TRBD1 matches at 7 bases. CDR3 length equals 15 residues. Germline V lookup: CDR1 MDHEN, CDR2 SYDVKM. After removal of 3 bases from V and 1 base from J, the junction contained 5 bases not matched to a gene. The CDR3 nucleotides are TGTGCCAGCAGTTTTGCCACAGGGGCGAACACTGAAGCTTTCTTT. Its protein is CASSFATGANTEAFF. The full variable domain, rest sourced from reference TRBV28 and TRBJ1-1, is DVKVTQSSRYLVKRTGEKVFLECVQDMDHENMFWYRQDPGLGLRLIYFSYDVKMKEKGDIPEGYSVSREKKERFSLILESASTNQTSMYLCASSFATGANTEAFFGQGTRLTVV.

The rearrangement links TRBV9 to TRBJ1-2, with D tentatively TRBD1 (5 bases). V lost 3 bases and J 4 bases, leaving 19 bases between the germline ends. The CDR3 length is 16 residues. From germline, CDR1 is SGDLS and CDR2 YYNGEE. DNA for the CDR3: TGTGCCAGCAGCGCCAAGGAAGGGACTGGTACCTATGGCTACACCTTC. As protein: CASSAKEGTGTYGYTF.

The chain carries TRBV20-1 and TRBJ2-1; TRBD1 matches at 8 bases. V dropped 2 bases and J dropped 7; count of bases not matched to a gene: 7. Per germline, CDR1 DFQATT and CDR2 SNEGSKA (reference sequence). The CDR3 covers 14 residues. The CDR3 sequence: CSARPGQGWNEQFF. CDR3 nucleotides: TGCAGTGCTAGACCCGGACAGGGTTGGAATGAGCAGTTCTTC.

The table lists this clonotype with many counts. The rearrangement links TRBV7-2 to TRBJ1-1, with 9 bases fitting TRBD1. CDR3 size: 13 residues. CDR1 SGHTA and CDR2 FQGNSA come from the germline V gene. The V segment lost 6 bases and the J segment 3 bases; nucleotides outside the gene matches: 2. This CDR3 is CASSRDRDTEAFF. The DNA of the CDR3 is TGTGCCAGCAGTCGGGACAGGGACACTGAAGCTTTCTTT.

This clonotype has just a few counts. The chain uses TRBV4-1 and TRBJ2-7; 10 bases align to TRBD2. This CDR3 has 16 amino acids. Germline CDR1 MGHRA, CDR2 YSYEKL. V dropped 0 bases and J dropped 3; count of bases not matched to a gene: 5. This CDR3 reads CASSQELAGGNYEQYF. The CDR3 region has the DNA TGCGCCAGCAGCCAAGAGTTAGCGGGGGGTAACTACGAGCAGTACTTC.

This clonotype was seen only a few times. This rearrangement joins TRBV9 to TRBJ2-6; D not resolved. Germline lookup yields CDR1 SGDLS and CDR2 YYNGEE. The CDR3 loop spans 15 amino acids. The V and J ends lost 0 bases and 4 bases respectively, with 8 bases between them. The CDR3 loop is CASSVGSPGANVLTF. The CDR3 DNA reads as TGTGCCAGCAGCGTAGGGAGTCCCGGGGCCAACGTCCTGACTTTC.

This clonotype was counted only a few times. This chain connects TRBV4-1 to TRBJ1-1; 8 nucleotides match TRBD1. With V trimmed by 1 base and J by 7 bases, 5 bases remained unmatched. The germline V gene has CDR1 MGHRA and CDR2 YSYEKL. The CDR3 is made up of 14 amino acids. CDR3 coding DNA: TGCGCCAGCAGCCAAGTGAGGACAGGGAGTGAAGCTTTCTTT. As protein: CASSQVRTGSEAFF.

CDR3 sequence: CASTETGFQPQHF. The DNA of the CDR3 is TGTGCCAGCACCGAGACAGGTTTTCAGCCCCAGCATTTT. The genes are TRBV2 and TRBJ1-5; TRBD1 might be the D (6 bases). CDR1 is SNHLY, CDR2 FYNNEI, per germline. V was trimmed by 7 bases and J by 6 bases, leaving 13 bases between them. The CDR3 length is 13 residues.

The chain uses TRBV10-3 and TRBJ2-7, with D uncertain. V lost 7 bases to trimming and J lost 3 bases, with 10 bases between them. The CDR3 extends over 12 amino acids. Germline V lookup: CDR1 ENHRY, CDR2 SYGVKD. CDR3 region: CAITEDGYEQYF. In DNA, the CDR3 is TGTGCCATCACCGAGGATGGCTACGAGCAGTACTTC.

This clonotype showed up just a few times. V usage is TRBV4-1 and J usage is TRBJ2-5, with 11 bases that match TRBD2. The trim removed 1 base at V and 1 base at J, leaving 8 bases unmatched. The CDR3 consists of 18 residues. Germline-derived CDR1 and CDR2 are MGHRA and YSYEKL. The CDR3 nucleotides read TGCGCCAGCAGCCAAGGGAGACTAGCGGGGAGACTCCAAGAGACCCAGTACTTC. This translates into CASSQGRLAGRLQETQYF.

This chain uses TRBV12-5 with TRBJ2-3; no clear D. Germline values: CDR1 LGHNT, CDR2 FRNRAP. This CDR3 comprises 13 residues. Trimming pared 6 bases from V and 4 bases from J, leaving 11 bases between. The CDR3 DNA sequence: TGTGCTAGTGGCCTCTTCACAGCAGATACGCAGTATTTT. Residues: CASGLFTADTQYF.

CDR3 region: CASSSTGTGGDEQFF. The CDR3, as DNA: TGTGCCAGCAGCTCGACCGGGACAGGGGGCGACGAGCAGTTCTTC. J is TRBJ2-1 and V is TRBV11-2; TRBD1 matches at 12 bases. Germline-derived CDR1 and CDR2 are SGHAT and FQNNGV. The CDR3 runs to 15 residues. Losses at the gene ends were 4 bases for V and 10 bases for J; bases not matched to a gene: 8.

This clonotype was counted at least ten times. The chain recombines TRBV29-1 with TRBJ2-5; unclear D gene. The CDR3 runs to 14 residues. Trimming stripped 2 bases from V and 1 base from J, with 11 bases between. The germline V gene has CDR1 SQVTM and CDR2 ANQGSEA. The CDR3, as DNA: TGCAGCGTTGAAATCGGTACATTCCAAGAGACCCAGTACTTC. Protein sequence: CSVEIGTFQETQYF.